This T cell receptor (beta chain) was found in a study of CD8+ T cells in alopecia areata. About the research overall: It was 6 to 18 months of tofacitinib, and then there were 6 months off drug.

V lost 0 bases and J lost 8; bases outside the gene matches: 4. The germline V gene encodes CDR1 SGDLS and CDR2 YYNGEE. The CDR3 contains 14 residues. Reverse transcribed after extraction, RNA yielded cDNA as the sequencing template. Assay used: immunoSEQ multiplex PCR; TCRdb lists only in-frame clones, some missing. The repertoire consists of about 200,000 clones, with more than 55% occurring once and the leading ten covering about 3%. Documented treatment: oral pan-JAK inhibitor, 5-10 mg twice daily. The chain couples TRBV9 to TRBJ1-5, with 8 bases lining up with TRBD1. Sequences were derived from CD4+ T cells sorted from blood, sampled at week 4, from a patient treated with tofacitinib. This sequence was found in a human donor with alopecia areata. CDR3 protein: CASSVGTGREPQHF. The CDR3 nucleotides read TGTGCCAGCAGCGTAGGGACAGGGAGGGAGCCCCAGCATTTT.